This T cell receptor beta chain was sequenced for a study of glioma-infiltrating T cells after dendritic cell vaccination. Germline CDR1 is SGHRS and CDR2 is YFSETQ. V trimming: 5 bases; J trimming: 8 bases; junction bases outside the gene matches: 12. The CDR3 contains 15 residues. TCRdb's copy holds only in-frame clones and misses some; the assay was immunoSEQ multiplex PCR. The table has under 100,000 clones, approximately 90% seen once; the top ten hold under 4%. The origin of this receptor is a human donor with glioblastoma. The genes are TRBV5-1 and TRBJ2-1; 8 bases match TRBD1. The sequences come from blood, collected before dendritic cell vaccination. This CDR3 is CASRAGQGPRYEQFF. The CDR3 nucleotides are TGCGCCAGCAGAGCCGGACAGGGACCTCGATATGAGCAGTTCTTC.